A selection of T cell receptor beta chains follows, all from one sample in a study of CD4 T cells in relation to SARS-CoV-2 and coronaviruses. Data came from immunoSEQ multiplex PCR; TCRdb stores just in-frame clones and leaves some out. The sample carries some 19,000 clones, roughly 79% recorded once. No antigen is known for these receptors. Source material: CD4+ T cells from PBMCs, cultured in vitro. These receptors all stem from a human donor in good health. CDR3s include the opening cysteine and the closing phenylalanine or tryptophan. Clone size is given for some rows only: seen once, a few or many times, or a class if the clone is expanded.

v_gene,abundance,j_gene,CDR3aa
TRBV18,NA,TRBJ1-2,CASSPKDSRGYGYTF
TRBV11-2,few,TRBJ2-7,CASSLSGAFYEQYF
TRBV19,NA,TRBJ1-1,CASSDRVQAEAFF
TRBV7-9,NA,TRBJ1-2,CASSPWTSNYGYTF
TRBV5-1,NA,TRBJ2-7,CASSLGPSPNEQYF
TRBV9,NA,TRBJ1-5,CASSRGQGSAGNQPQHF
TRBV20-1,NA,TRBJ2-1,CSAPRNNEQFF
TRBV11-2,NA,TRBJ1-2,CASSDSLLYRYTF
TRBV3-1/TRBV3-2,NA,TRBJ1-1,CASSRTGGNTEAFF
TRBV2,NA,TRBJ1-2,CASSPLPRGGLYGYTF
TRBV6-4,NA,TRBJ2-7,CASRFLAGGTYEQYF
TRBV2,NA,TRBJ1-1,CASRGQGVRFTEAFF
TRBV3-1/TRBV3-2,NA,TRBJ2-3,CASSLSGPEKQYF
TRBV2,NA,TRBJ2-1,CASSSGRHGNEQFF
TRBV3-1/TRBV3-2,few,TRBJ1-6,CASSQYGGPSPLHF
TRBV6-4,NA,TRBJ2-3,CASSDGTSGTDTQYF
TRBV3-1/TRBV3-2,NA,TRBJ2-2,CASRHLGQGGTGELFF
TRBV19,few,TRBJ1-4,CASSSERNEKLFF
TRBV12-3/TRBV12-4,NA,TRBJ1-1,CASSLVWNTEAFF
TRBV30,NA,TRBJ1-6,CAWRPGQNYSPLHF
TRBV2,NA,TRBJ1-2,CASSQRQGSGYTF
TRBV14,few,TRBJ2-1,CASSQDLVSTEQFF
TRBV19,NA,TRBJ1-5,CASTKEGGPQHF
TRBV19,once,TRBJ1-1,CASSSYRDSEAFF